The 27 T cell receptor beta chains below come from one sample, sequenced in a study of neurological immune-mediated disorders. TCRdb re-called the 5' RACE reads through MiXCR, storing one row per CDR3 protein. Among around 26,000 distinct CDR3 sequences listed, over 3% were seen once. Material for sequencing was PBMCs. The receptors shown here come from a woman aged 25-40 years with multiple sclerosis.

This clonotype was found many times. The chain links TRBV28 to TRBJ2-1, with 7 bases matching TRBD2. The length of the CDR3 is 14 residues. Germline V lookup: CDR1 MDHEN, CDR2 SYDVKM. V was clipped by 3 bases and J by 8 bases; unmatched bases: 7. The DNA of the CDR3 is TGTGCCAGCAGTTTTACGGGAGGAATCTATGAGCAGTTCTTC. Translated: CASSFTGGIYEQFF.

At least ten counts were recorded for this clonotype. The chain couples TRBV27 to TRBJ2-7, with a tentative D call TRBD2 (7 bases). This CDR3 has 13 residues. Germline V gene sequence: CDR1 MNHEY, CDR2 SMNVEV (reference sequence). V lost 5 bases to trimming and J lost 6 bases, with 14 bases between them. CDR3 sequence reads: CASSLRGASEQYF. CDR3 DNA sequence: TGTGCCAGCAGTCTACGGGGGGCCAGCGAGCAGTACTTC.

This clonotype was observed at least ten times. The chain combines TRBV11-2 with TRBJ2-3, with 8 bases matching TRBD2. The CDR3 is 15 residues long. Germline V gene lookup returns CDR1 SGHAT and CDR2 FQNNGV. The junction had 6 bases not matched to a gene; V was cut back by 1 base and J by 6 bases. CDR3 in amino acids: CASSLGAGGFDTQYF. The CDR3 DNA sequence: TGTGCCAGCAGCTTAGGGGCGGGAGGTTTTGATACGCAGTATTTT. Using reference TRBV11-2 and TRBJ2-3 for the parts outside the CDR3, the full variable domain is EAGVAQSPRYKIIEKRQSVAFWCNPISGHATLYWYQQILGQGPKLLIQFQNNGVVDDSQLPKDRFSAERLKGVDSTLKIQPAKLEDSAVYLCASSLGAGGFDTQYFGPGTRLTVL.

This clonotype was counted ten times or more. The chain couples TRBV27 to TRBJ2-3; 7 positions agree with TRBD1. With 5 bases clipped from V and 0 bases from J, the junction kept 5 bases outside the gene matches. Germline V gives CDR1 MNHEY, CDR2 SMNVEV (reference sequence). CDR3 length equals 15 residues. The CDR3 nucleotides read TGTGCCAGCAGTGCCCGACAGGGAAGCACAGATACGCAGTATTTT. Encoded protein: CASSARQGSTDTQYF.

Notes on this clonotype: A read error may explain this, as a much larger clone is one base away. The rearrangement joins TRBV7-6 to TRBJ1-1; no clear D. This CDR3 is built from 11 residues. Germline V gene lookup returns CDR1 SGHVS and CDR2 FNYEAQ. The V gene lost 8 bases and the J gene lost 6 bases, with 10 bases spanning the gap. The CDR3 region has the DNA TGTGCCAGCTTAAAAGGCGCTGAAGCTTTCTTT. Amino acid sequence: CASLKGAEAFF.

This clonotype was seen only a few times. This rearrangement joins TRBV20-1 to TRBJ2-7; D not resolved. The CDR3 is 14 amino acids. CDR1 and CDR2 (germline): DFQATT, SNEGSKA (reference sequence). Trimming stripped 5 bases from V and 0 bases from J, with 14 bases between. CDR3 region: CSAAVGRGSYEQYF. CDR3 nucleotide sequence: TGCAGTGCTGCCGTCGGACGCGGCTCCTACGAGCAGTACTTC.

This clonotype was counted at least ten times. This chain links TRBV7-9 with TRBJ2-3; 11 nucleotides line up with TRBD2. Germline V gene lookup returns CDR1 SEHNR and CDR2 FQNEAQ (reference sequence). The V and J ends lost 3 bases and 1 base, in that order; junction bases with no gene match: 6. CDR3 length: 17 residues. In nucleotides, the CDR3 is TGTGCCAGCAGCTTTATCCTAGCGGGAGGAGGCACAGATACGCAGTATTTT. Translation gives CASSFILAGGGTDTQYF.

This clonotype was observed many times. V gene TRBV5-1 combines with J gene TRBJ2-7; TRBD1 agrees at 9 bases. Trimming at V came to 0 bases and at J to 3 bases, leaving 7 bases not matched to a gene. CDR1 and CDR2 from the germline V gene are SGHRS and YFSETQ. The length of the CDR3 is 16 residues. For the CDR3, the DNA is TGCGCCAGCAGCTTGGCCGGCGGGACAGGGAGCTACGAGCAGTACTTC. Translating it yields CASSLAGGTGSYEQYF. The whole variable domain, remainder taken from reference TRBV5-1 and TRBJ2-7, is KAGVTQTPRYLIKTRGQQVTLSCSPISGHRSVSWYQQTPGQGLQFLFEYFSETQRNKGNFPGRFSGRQFSNSRSEMNVSTLELGDSALYLCASSLAGGTGSYEQYFGPGTRLTVT.

In the case of this clonotype: The CDR3 does not end in the conserved phenylalanine or tryptophan, so this is likely a read error. The V and J genes are TRBV5-1 and TRBJ2-5, with a possible D match to TRBD2 (6 bases). The CDR3 sequence is 14 residues long. Trimming took 0 bases from V and 4 from J, leaving 10 bases between them. Germline CDR1 is SGHRS and CDR2 is YFSETQ. The CDR3 sequence is CASSLASGVETQYN. The DNA of the CDR3 is TGCGCCAGCAGCTTGGCGTCGGGGGTAGAGACCCAGTACAAC.

On this clonotype: The missing conserved phenylalanine or tryptophan at the end of this CDR3 makes a read error likely. CDR3 in DNA: TGCGCCAGCAGCCTTGACAGGGTGGATACGCAGTATATT. It encodes CASSLDRVDTQYI. The V call is TRBV5-1, the J call TRBJ2-3; 7 bases line up with TRBD1. This CDR3 spans 13 amino acids. In germline, CDR1 is SGHRS, CDR2 YFSETQ. The V gene end was trimmed by 4 bases and the J gene end by 6 bases; junction bases not matched to a gene: 5.

This clonotype was seen at least ten times. The chain uses TRBV18 and TRBJ1-2; a possible D gene is TRBD1 (6 bases). The CDR3 consists of 14 residues. The germline gives CDR1 KGHSH, CDR2 LQKENI. V was shortened by 3 bases and J by 4 bases, with 12 bases between the two germline ends. CDR3 protein: CASSPGQRGYGYTF. In nucleotides, the CDR3 is TGTGCCAGCTCACCTGGACAGCGGGGCTATGGCTACACCTTC.

This clonotype was detected ten times or more. The chain joins TRBV7-2 to TRBJ2-1; 10 bases are shared with TRBD2. This CDR3 spans 16 amino acids. Germline trimming cut 4 bases from V and 2 bases from J; bases unmatched to any gene: 5. Germline-derived CDR1 and CDR2 are SGHTA and FQGNSA. CDR3 bases: TGTGCCAGCAGCTCCCGGACTAGCGGCCCCTACAATGAGCAGTTCTTC. Protein: CASSSRTSGPYNEQFF.

This clonotype appeared many times. V is TRBV5-1 and J is TRBJ2-3; D call uncertain. The V gene's germline CDR1 is SGHRS and CDR2 YFSETQ. CDR3 length: 12 amino acids. Trimming left V 4 bases short and J 2 bases short, with 5 bases between. The CDR3 region is CASSHTTDTQYF. The CDR3 DNA reads as TGCGCCAGCAGCCACACCACAGATACGCAGTATTTT.

Ten or more counts support this clonotype. The chain is built from TRBV6-2 or TRBV6-3 and TRBJ2-1, with 12 bases fitting TRBD2. Germline CDR1 reads MNHEY; CDR2 reads SVGEGT. This CDR3 is built from 14 residues. V was clipped by 8 bases and J by 5 bases; unmatched bases: 4. The DNA for the CDR3 is TGTGCCAGCCTTACTAGCGGGGGGAACAATGAGCAGTTCTTC. This gives the protein CASLTSGGNNEQFF.

This clonotype came up many times. This chain connects TRBV4-2 to TRBJ2-3; D perhaps matches TRBD2 (6 bases). The CDR3 is made up of 16 amino acids. With 6 bases removed from V and 1 base from J, the gap between germline ends came to 17 bases. The germline V gene has CDR1 LGHNA and CDR2 YNFKEQ. The chain's CDR3 is CASRIAQGGGTDTQYF. In nucleotides, the CDR3 is TGTGCCAGCAGGATAGCTCAAGGCGGGGGCACAGATACGCAGTATTTT.

This clonotype has at least ten counts. CDR3 residues: CASSQALAGGYEQFF. The CDR3 bases are TGTGCCAGCAGCCAAGCACTAGCGGGGGGTTATGAGCAGTTCTTC. V and J are TRBV3-1 and TRBJ2-1, with 12 bases identical to TRBD2. CDR1 and CDR2 from the germline V gene are LGHDT and YNNKEL (reference sequence). With V trimmed by 1 base and J by 8 bases, 3 bases remained unmatched. The CDR3 is 15 residues long.

At least ten counts were recorded for this clonotype. The chain uses TRBV18 and TRBJ2-1; possible D gene TRBD2, 5 bases. The V end lost 6 bases, the J end lost 0 bases, and 21 bases lay between the germline ends. The CDR3 totals 18 residues. CDR1 KGHSH and CDR2 LQKENI come from the germline V gene. The CDR3 loop reads CASSPVGLAQSSYNEQFF. The CDR3 DNA reads TGTGCCAGCTCCCCGGTCGGGCTAGCCCAGAGCTCCTACAATGAGCAGTTCTTC.

This clonotype was recorded many times. This chain links TRBV7-2 with TRBJ2-7; the match to TRBD1 covers 7 bases. The CDR3 sequence is 14 residues long. Germline values: CDR1 SGHTA, CDR2 FQGNSA. Trimming took 5 bases from V and 3 from J; bases not matched to a gene: 7. The CDR3 sequence is CASSLRGRNYEQYF. The CDR3 DNA reads as TGTGCCAGCAGCCTGAGGGGGCGAAACTACGAGCAGTACTTC.

This clonotype was seen at least ten times. This chain uses TRBV5-5 with TRBJ1-6; D is uncertain. CDR1 is SGHKS and CDR2 is YYEKEE in the germline V gene (reference sequence). This CDR3 contains 17 residues. The V end was cut by 1 base, the J end by 10 bases, with 21 bases between. The CDR3 region has the DNA TGTGCCAGCAGCTTGAATAGGGTTTTTCAAGTAGGGTCACCCCTCCACTTT. It translates to CASSLNRVFQVGSPLHF.

This clonotype was seen many times. The chain uses TRBV5-1 and TRBJ1-1, with a tentative D call TRBD1 (6 bases). The CDR3 sequence is 16 residues long. Germline assignment: CDR1 SGHRS and CDR2 YFSETQ. V was clipped by 1 base and J by 1 base, with 14 bases between them. This chain's CDR3 is CASSLTPGHPNTEAFF. As DNA, the CDR3 is TGCGCCAGCAGCTTGACTCCGGGACATCCGAACACTGAAGCTTTCTTT.

This clonotype showed up just once. A read error may explain this, as a much larger clone is one base away. For the CDR3, the DNA is TGTGCCAGCAGTCCGCGCAGGGTATACGAGCAGTTCTTC. Protein product: CASSPRRVYEQFF. The rearrangement uses TRBV27 and TRBJ2-1; the D gene is possibly TRBD1 (5 bases). The germline gives CDR1 MNHEY, CDR2 SMNVEV (reference sequence). The CDR3 length is 13 residues. Trimming removed 5 bases from V and 10 bases from J, with 15 bases in between.

The sample holds a few counts of this clonotype. The CDR3 DNA is TGTGCCAGAAGCCACAATGAGCAGTTCTTC. Encoded protein: CARSHNEQFF. V and J are TRBV7-2 and TRBJ2-1; D uncertain. V was clipped by 9 bases and J by 5 bases, with 5 bases between them. This CDR3 comprises 10 residues. Germline-derived CDR1 and CDR2 are SGHTA and FQGNSA.

The table lists this clonotype with a few counts. A much larger clone lies one base from this, so it may be a read error. The V gene is TRBV5-5, the J gene TRBJ2-2; D unclear. This CDR3 comprises 13 residues. CDR1 and CDR2 from the germline V gene are SGHKS and YYEKEE (reference sequence). V was cut by 2 bases and J by 1 base, with 3 bases left in between. The CDR3 DNA sequence: TGTGCCAGCAGCTTTAAGAACACCGGGGAGCTGTTTTTT. It specifies CASSFKNTGELFF.

This clonotype was recorded many times. J is TRBJ2-3 and V is TRBV5-5; weak D call: TRBD2 (5 bases). Trimming took 1 base from V and 6 from J, leaving 6 bases between them. There are 12 residues in the CDR3. CDR1 is SGHKS, CDR2 YYEKEE, per germline (reference sequence). Written as DNA, the CDR3 is TGTGCCAGCAGCTTGTCGGGGGATACGCAGTATTTT. It specifies CASSLSGDTQYF.

Worth noting for this clonotype: This sequence may be a read error, since a much larger clone differs from it by one base. The rearrangement uses TRBV27 and TRBJ2-6; maybe TRBD1 (5 bases). Germline loops: CDR1 MNHEY, CDR2 SMNVEV (reference sequence). The CDR3 runs to 14 residues. The chain's CDR3 is CASTSYSGAKVLTF. The CDR3 DNA reads as TGTGCCAGCACCTCTTACTCTGGGGCCAAAGTCCTGACTTTC. Combining the CDR3 with reference TRBV27 and TRBJ2-6 gives the whole variable domain EAQVTQNPRYLITVTGKKLTVTCSQNMNHEYMSWYRQDPGLGLRQIYYSMNVEVTDKGDVPEGYKVSRKEKRNFPLILESPSPNQTSLYFCASTSYSGAKVLTFGAGSRLTVL.

This clonotype was seen a handful of times. Given a much more abundant clone one base away, this may be a read error. The chain has TRBV12-3 or TRBV12-4 and TRBJ2-3; the D is unclear. The CDR3 consists of 12 residues. V was pared by 6 bases and J by 4 bases, with 8 bases between. Written as DNA, the CDR3 is TGTGCCAGCAGCAGCGTTTCAGATACGCAGTATTTT. Its protein is CASSSVSDTQYF.

This clonotype was seen many times. The chain has TRBV6-1 and TRBJ2-6; the D gene is possibly TRBD2 (5 bases). The CDR3 spans 14 residues. Looked up from germline, CDR1 is MNHNS and CDR2 is SASEGT. With 3 bases removed from V and 3 bases from J, the gap between germline ends came to 6 bases. The CDR3 DNA follows: TGTGCCAGCAGTGAGAGGGTTGGGGCCAACGTCCTGACTTTC. It is translated as CASSERVGANVLTF.